Listed below are T cell receptor beta chains from one sample, sequenced in a study of beta chain features in type 1 diabetes. The protocol was immunoSEQ multiplex PCR, while the TCRdb copy is restricted to in-frame clones and leaves out a portion. The repertoire holds under 300,000 clones, with approximately 10% as singletons. Sequences were obtained from naive CD4+ T cells from blood. The receptors shown here come from a man younger than 45 with type 1 diabetes. Each CDR3 is given with its conserved first and last residue. Fields, in order: D gene, clone size, J gene, CDR3 length, V gene, CDR3 protein, CDR3 DNA. The D gene is left open where the match is weak. A clone size is listed for some rows: how often the clone was seen (once, few, many), or a class if it is expanded.

d_gene: -; abundance: -; j_gene: TRBJ2-7; len: 12; v_gene: TRBV30; CDR3aa: CAWSSLPSEQYF; CDR3nt: TGTGCCTGGAGTTCCCTTCCCAGCGAGCAGTACTTC
d_gene: -; abundance: few; j_gene: TRBJ1-3; len: 13; v_gene: TRBV30; CDR3aa: CAWATGYGNTIYF; CDR3nt: TGTGCCTGGGCCACAGGTTATGGAAACACCATATATTTT
d_gene: -; abundance: few; j_gene: TRBJ2-3; len: 15; v_gene: TRBV6-6; CDR3aa: CASSDWSGTSDTQYF; CDR3nt: TGTGCCAGCAGTGATTGGAGCGGAACGTCAGATACGCAGTATTTT
d_gene: TRBD2; abundance: few; j_gene: TRBJ2-5; len: 13; v_gene: TRBV11-3; CDR3aa: CASSGTSGETQYF; CDR3nt: TGTGCCAGCAGCGGGACTAGCGGGGAGACCCAGTACTTC
d_gene: TRBD2; abundance: few; j_gene: TRBJ2-1; len: 16; v_gene: TRBV5-4; CDR3aa: CASSPRTSGPHNEQFF; CDR3nt: TGTGCCAGCAGCCCCCGGACTAGCGGACCCCACAATGAGCAGTTCTTC
d_gene: TRBD1; abundance: -; j_gene: TRBJ2-3; len: 15; v_gene: TRBV5-1; CDR3aa: CASSWGTGGTDTQYF; CDR3nt: TGCGCCAGCAGCTGGGGGACAGGGGGAACAGATACGCAGTATTTT
d_gene: -; abundance: -; j_gene: TRBJ2-2; len: 13; v_gene: TRBV4-2; CDR3aa: CASSQATTGELFF; CDR3nt: TGTGCCAGCAGCCAAGCAACTACCGGGGAGCTGTTTTTT
d_gene: TRBD1; abundance: -; j_gene: TRBJ2-7; len: 13; v_gene: TRBV7-8; CDR3aa: CASSWTGIHEQYF; CDR3nt: TGTGCCAGCAGTTGGACAGGGATACACGAGCAGTACTTC
d_gene: -; abundance: few; j_gene: TRBJ2-1; len: 14; v_gene: TRBV29-1; CDR3aa: CSVQRAQTYNEQFF; CDR3nt: TGCAGCGTCCAGCGGGCGCAGACCTACAATGAGCAGTTCTTC
d_gene: TRBD1; abundance: -; j_gene: TRBJ2-3; len: 12; v_gene: TRBV30; CDR3aa: CASTGGTDTQYF; CDR3nt: TGTGCCTCAACAGGGGGGACAGATACGCAGTATTTT
d_gene: TRBD1; abundance: few; j_gene: TRBJ2-7; len: 11; v_gene: TRBV5-4; CDR3aa: CAIDRGYEQYF; CDR3nt: TGTGCCATCGACAGGGGCTACGAGCAGTACTTC